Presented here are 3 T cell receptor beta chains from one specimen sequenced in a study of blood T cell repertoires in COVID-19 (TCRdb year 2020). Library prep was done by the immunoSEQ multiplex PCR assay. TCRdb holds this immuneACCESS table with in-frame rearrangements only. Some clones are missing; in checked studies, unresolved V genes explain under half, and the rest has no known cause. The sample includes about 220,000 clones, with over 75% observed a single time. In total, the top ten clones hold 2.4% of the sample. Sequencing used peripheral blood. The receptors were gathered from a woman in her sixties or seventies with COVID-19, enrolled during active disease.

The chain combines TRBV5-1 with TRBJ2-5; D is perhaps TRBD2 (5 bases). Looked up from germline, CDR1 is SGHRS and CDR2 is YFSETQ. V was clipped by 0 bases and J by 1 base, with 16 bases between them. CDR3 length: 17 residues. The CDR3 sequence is CASSLEVGGAVQETQYF. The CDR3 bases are TGCGCCAGCAGCTTGGAGGTAGGCGGAGCGGTCCAAGAGACCCAGTACTTC.

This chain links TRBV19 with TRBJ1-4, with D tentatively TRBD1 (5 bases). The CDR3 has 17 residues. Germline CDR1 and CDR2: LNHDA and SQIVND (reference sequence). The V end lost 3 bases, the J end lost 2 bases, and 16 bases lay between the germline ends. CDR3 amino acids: CASSIRGGGVTNEKLFF. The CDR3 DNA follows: TGTGCCAGTAGTATTCGGGGCGGAGGGGTGACTAATGAAAAACTGTTTTTT.

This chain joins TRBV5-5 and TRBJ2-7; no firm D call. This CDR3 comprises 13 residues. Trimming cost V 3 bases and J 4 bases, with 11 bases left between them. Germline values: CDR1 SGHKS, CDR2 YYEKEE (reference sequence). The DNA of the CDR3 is TGTGCCAGCAGCTATTTCGACACATACGAGCAGTACTTC. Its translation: CASSYFDTYEQYF. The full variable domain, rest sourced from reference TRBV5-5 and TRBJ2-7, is DAGVTQSPTHLIKTRGQQVTLRCSPISGHKSVSWYQQVLGQGPQFIFQYYEKEERGRGNFPDRFSARQFPNYSSELNVNALLLGDSALYLCASSYFDTYEQYFGPGTRLTVT.